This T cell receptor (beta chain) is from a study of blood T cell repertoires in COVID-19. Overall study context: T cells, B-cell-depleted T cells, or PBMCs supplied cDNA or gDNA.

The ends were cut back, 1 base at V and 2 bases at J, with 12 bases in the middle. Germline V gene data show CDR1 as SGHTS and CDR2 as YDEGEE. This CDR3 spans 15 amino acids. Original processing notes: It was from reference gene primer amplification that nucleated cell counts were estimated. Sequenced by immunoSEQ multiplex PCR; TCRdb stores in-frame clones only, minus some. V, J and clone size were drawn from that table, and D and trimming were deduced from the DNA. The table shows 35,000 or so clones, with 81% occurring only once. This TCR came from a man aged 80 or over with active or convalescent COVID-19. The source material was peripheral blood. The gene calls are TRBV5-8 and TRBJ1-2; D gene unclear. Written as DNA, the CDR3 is TGTGCCAGCAGCTTGTGGTGGGAGACAAACTATGGCTACACCTTC. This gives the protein CASSLWWETNYGYTF.